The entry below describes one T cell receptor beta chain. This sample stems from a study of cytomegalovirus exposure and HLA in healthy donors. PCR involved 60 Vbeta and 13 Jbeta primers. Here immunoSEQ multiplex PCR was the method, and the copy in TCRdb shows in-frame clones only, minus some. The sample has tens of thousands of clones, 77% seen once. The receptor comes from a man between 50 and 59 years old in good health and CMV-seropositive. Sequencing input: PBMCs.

The CDR3 bases are TGTGCCAGCAGCTTTGGACAGTCTTTCGTCGTGTCCTACACCTTC. Amino acids: CASSFGQSFVVSYTF. This chain uses TRBV7-9 with TRBJ1-2, with a tentative D call TRBD1 (6 bases). Looked up from germline, CDR1 is SEHNR and CDR2 is FQNEAQ (reference sequence). Deletions cut 3 bases from V and 10 bases from J, with 21 bases between. This CDR3 is built from 15 residues.